Sequencing of this T cell receptor beta chain was carried out in a study of T cell repertoires in cytomegalovirus infection. Across the study: Well-studied HLA-B-restricted CMV epitopes were used in the study alongside recently identified HLA-C-restricted ones. CMV infection plus the matching HLA type was flagged by public TCR beta signatures.

Comments on this clonotype: What it binds is unknown.

MiXCR was run by TCRdb on the reads, yielding one entry per CDR3 protein. The sample has some 350,000 distinct CDR3 sequences; roughly 34% are singletons. Study-wide results and caveats: Totalled public TCR beta family frequency picked out people who carried CMV plus the relevant HLA. Dominating the ex vivo response were TCR beta clonotypes that were CMV-specific and HLA-C-restricted.

The origin of this receptor is a human donor in good health (CMV status not recorded). Some clones in this sample may be carry-over from other donors' samples. Sequences were derived from cultured PBMCs, sampled from culture after CMV antigen stimulation.

CDR3 region: CASSRTGRSVSTDTQYF. CDR3 nucleotide sequence: TGTGCCAGCAGTCGGACAGGGAGGAGCGTAAGCACAGATACGCAGTATTTT. The chain has TRBV6-2 or TRBV6-3 and TRBJ2-3; 8 bases line up with TRBD1. V was clipped by 5 bases and J by 0 bases; unmatched bases: 10. The CDR3 consists of 17 residues. Germline V gene lookup returns CDR1 MNHEY and CDR2 SVGEGT.